Listed below are T cell receptor beta chains from one sample, sequenced in a study of human T cells and chemical hapten exposure. TCRdb re-called the RACE reads through MiXCR, storing one row per CDR3 protein. The table shows approximately 370,000 distinct CDR3 sequences, with around 5% occurring only once. The material sequenced was whole blood, taken in connection with sensitization to the hapten diphenylcyclopropenone (DPC). Receptors were obtained from a woman under 30 with alopecia areata. Some clones in this sample may be carry-over from other donors' samples. Both conserved end residues are part of each CDR3. The D gene is left open where the match is weak. Part of the rows lack a size; the others show once, few, many or a class for expanded clones.

clone_size: many
j_call: TRBJ1-6
v_call: TRBV20-1
d_call: TRBD1
cdr3_aa: CSARSGTVYNSPLHF
cdr3_nt: TGCAGTGCTAGATCCGGGACAGTGTATAATTCACCCCTCCACTTT

clone_size: many
j_call: TRBJ1-4
v_call: TRBV6-5
d_call: TRBD1
cdr3_aa: CASSYTSGQGSEKLFF
cdr3_nt: TGTGCCAGCAGTTACACATCGGGACAGGGTAGCGAGAAACTGTTTTTT

clone_size: few
j_call: TRBJ1-6
v_call: TRBV2
d_call: NA
cdr3_aa: CASSGGLGTRNSPLHF
cdr3_nt: TGTGCCAGCAGTGGGGGCCTCGGGACTCGTAATTCACCCCTCCACTTT

clone_size: NA
j_call: TRBJ2-3
v_call: TRBV5-1
d_call: NA
cdr3_aa: CASSSGLQFSTDTQYF
cdr3_nt: TGCGCCAGCAGCTCTGGACTTCAGTTTAGCACAGATACGCAGTATTTT

clone_size: few
j_call: TRBJ2-1
v_call: TRBV3-1
d_call: TRBD2
cdr3_aa: CASSQDHERGISNEQFF
cdr3_nt: TGTGCCAGCAGCCAAGATCATGAGCGGGGGATTTCGAATGAGCAGTTCTTC

clone_size: NA
j_call: TRBJ1-5
v_call: TRBV19
d_call: NA
cdr3_aa: CASKESSNQPQHF
cdr3_nt: TGTGCCAGTAAGGAAAGTAGCAATCAGCCCCAGCATTTT

clone_size: many
j_call: TRBJ1-1
v_call: TRBV29-1
d_call: NA
cdr3_aa: CSVLVWNTEAFF
cdr3_nt: TGCAGCGTCCTAGTTTGGAACACTGAAGCTTTCTTT

clone_size: many
j_call: TRBJ2-4
v_call: TRBV2
d_call: NA
cdr3_aa: CASSEELGSTKNIQYF
cdr3_nt: TGTGCCAGCAGTGAGGAGCTAGGCAGTACCAAAAACATTCAGTACTTC

clone_size: many
j_call: TRBJ2-1
v_call: TRBV6-2/TRBV6-3
d_call: TRBD1
cdr3_aa: CASSYLRGTGALFNEQFF
cdr3_nt: TGTGCCAGCAGTTACCTAAGAGGGACAGGGGCCCTCTTCAATGAGCAGTTCTTC

clone_size: NA
j_call: TRBJ2-5
v_call: TRBV4-2
d_call: TRBD1
cdr3_aa: CASSQGEGARRKTQYF
cdr3_nt: TGTGCCAGCAGCCAAGGCGAGGGGGCGAGGAGAAAGACCCAGTACTTC

clone_size: many
j_call: TRBJ1-1
v_call: TRBV12-3/TRBV12-4
d_call: TRBD1
cdr3_aa: CASSPQGERNTEAFF
cdr3_nt: TGTGCCAGCAGTCCTCAGGGGGAGAGGAACACTGAAGCTTTCTTT

clone_size: many
j_call: TRBJ2-3
v_call: TRBV7-2
d_call: NA
cdr3_aa: CASSLYGQGGTDTQYF
cdr3_nt: TGTGCCAGCAGCTTATATGGTCAGGGCGGCACAGATACGCAGTATTTT

clone_size: few
j_call: TRBJ1-1
v_call: TRBV11-2
d_call: NA
cdr3_aa: CATSLMAGPNDEAEAFF
cdr3_nt: TGTGCCACGAGTTTGATGGCAGGGCCTAACGATGAGGCTGAAGCTTTCTTT

clone_size: many
j_call: TRBJ2-3
v_call: TRBV7-8
d_call: NA
cdr3_aa: CASSSSTGRSTDTQYF
cdr3_nt: TGTGCCAGCAGCTCCTCGACAGGCAGAAGCACAGATACGCAGTATTTT

clone_size: NA
j_call: TRBJ2-3
v_call: TRBV6-6
d_call: NA
cdr3_aa: CASSYSPDITDTQYF
cdr3_nt: TGTGCCAGCAGTTACTCCCCGGACATCACAGATACGCAGTATTTT

clone_size: many
j_call: TRBJ1-2
v_call: TRBV28
d_call: TRBD1
cdr3_aa: CASSLLGQGANYGYTF
cdr3_nt: TGTGCCAGCAGTCTTCTCGGACAGGGGGCTAACTATGGCTACACCTTC

clone_size: few
j_call: TRBJ1-6
v_call: TRBV6-2/TRBV6-3
d_call: TRBD1
cdr3_aa: CASSYSIMKGAYNSPLHF
cdr3_nt: TGTGCCAGCAGTTACTCGATCATGAAGGGGGCGTATAATTCACCCCTCCACTTT

clone_size: many
j_call: TRBJ1-4
v_call: TRBV6-5
d_call: NA
cdr3_aa: CASSDRFNEKLFF
cdr3_nt: TGTGCCAGCAGTGACAGATTTAATGAAAAACTGTTTTTT

clone_size: NA
j_call: TRBJ1-4
v_call: TRBV14
d_call: NA
cdr3_aa: CASSQVGSGLNEKLFF
cdr3_nt: TGTGCCAGCAGCCAAGTCGGTTCAGGTCTTAATGAAAAACTGTTTTTT

clone_size: few
j_call: TRBJ1-2
v_call: TRBV7-2
d_call: NA
cdr3_aa: CASSLVGTPGYTF
cdr3_nt: TGTGCCAGCAGCTTAGTGGGGACCCCTGGCTACACCTTC

clone_size: many
j_call: TRBJ2-5
v_call: TRBV11-2
d_call: NA
cdr3_aa: CASSFSGALETQYF
cdr3_nt: TGTGCCAGCAGCTTTTCCGGGGCTCTGGAGACCCAGTACTTC

clone_size: few
j_call: TRBJ2-1
v_call: TRBV6-6
d_call: TRBD1
cdr3_aa: CASSYQTGTEYYNEQFF
cdr3_nt: TGTGCCAGCAGTTACCAAACCGGGACAGAGTACTACAATGAGCAGTTCTTC

clone_size: many
j_call: TRBJ1-5
v_call: TRBV28
d_call: NA
cdr3_aa: CASRLGTAHQPQHF
cdr3_nt: TGTGCCAGCAGACTCGGGACTGCTCATCAGCCCCAGCATTTT

clone_size: few
j_call: TRBJ1-2
v_call: TRBV7-9
d_call: TRBD1
cdr3_aa: CASSRGTGVNYGYTF
cdr3_nt: TGTGCCAGCAGCCGGGGGACAGGAGTTAACTATGGCTACACCTTC